The present entry profiles one T cell receptor (beta chain) with its context. This record belongs to a study of shared clonotypes between healthy human individuals. Data came from immunoSEQ multiplex PCR; TCRdb stores just in-frame clones and leaves some out. The table has more than 900,000 clones, 70% to 80% seen once; the top ten hold around 0.61%. With 10 bases removed from V and 0 bases from J, the gap between germline ends came to 9 bases. Per the germline V gene, CDR1 is ENHRY and CDR2 is SYGVKD. The CDR3 length is 13 residues. This clonotype was obtained from a man younger than 30 in good health. Some clones in this sample may be carry-over from other donors' samples. This sequence joins TRBV10-3 and TRBJ1-4; D is undetermined. The sequenced sample was memory CD4+ T cells from PBMCs. Noted subset: CD45RA-negative fraction. This CDR3 reads CATEDATNEKLFF. CDR3 in DNA: TGTGCCACCGAAGACGCAACTAATGAAAAACTGTTTTTT.